These 25 T cell receptor beta chains originate from one sample sequenced in a study of shared clonotypes between healthy human individuals (dated by TCRdb to the early 2020s). Libraries were built with the immunoSEQ multiplex PCR assay. Entries here come from immuneACCESS through TCRdb and include only in-frame sequences with V and J called. Some clones fail to appear in such tables; in the studies checked, an unresolved V gene covers under half of the shortfall, and the cause of the remainder is unknown. Counted in this sample were 1.6 million or so clones; 98% of them appeared once. About 0.4% of the sample lies in the top ten. Sequencing was done on a sample of naive CD4+ T cells sorted from blood. Sample cell subset or site, as interpreted from the label and publication: CD45RA+ positively selected. Receptor source: a man aged 25-45 years in good health.

Concerning this clone: Compared with germline, one end of the junction differs, possibly owing to a read error. The chain combines TRBV4-3 with TRBJ1-1; the D is unclear. CDR3 size: 14 residues. Germline-derived CDR1 and CDR2 are LGHNA and YSLEER. CDR3 sequence: CASTQSRRNTEAFF. The DNA for the CDR3 is TGCGCCAGCACCCAATCCAGAAGGAACACTGAAGCTTTCTTT.

This chain links TRBV4-3 with TRBJ2-1, with a tentative D call TRBD2 (6 bases). Germline loops: CDR1 LGHNA, CDR2 YSLEER. This CDR3 has 16 amino acids. V gave up 3 bases and J gave up 6 bases, with 18 bases separating them. The CDR3 spells CASSQATGTGGNEQFF. For the CDR3, the DNA is TGCGCCAGCAGCCAGGCAACCGGGACCGGGGGCAATGAGCAGTTCTTC.

V and J are TRBV5-6 and TRBJ2-1; no clear D. This CDR3 has 13 amino acids. Germline assignment: CDR1 SGHDT and CDR2 YYEEEE. Trimming pared 4 bases from V and 6 bases from J, leaving 11 bases between. DNA of the CDR3: TGTGCCAGCAGCATAGGACCGAGCAATGAGCAGTTCTTC. It yields the protein CASSIGPSNEQFF.

This clone was seen a single time. The V gene is TRBV29-1, the J gene TRBJ2-1; 16 bases are shared with TRBD2. CDR3 size: 17 residues. Germline trimming cut 5 bases from V and 9 bases from J; bases unmatched to any gene: 13. Germline CDR1 and CDR2: SQVTM and ANQGSEA. Here the CDR3 reads CSVTGTGTSGRVFEQFF. CDR3 nucleotides: TGCAGCGTTACCGGGACAGGGACTAGCGGGAGGGTTTTTGAGCAGTTCTTC.

The chain joins TRBV7-9 to TRBJ2-1; 7 bases match TRBD2. The CDR3 totals 18 residues. Germline CDR1 reads SEHNR; CDR2 reads FQNEAQ (reference sequence). Unmatched junction bases numbered 14, after V lost 5 bases and J lost 1 base. CDR3 amino acids: CASSPSGEGLASYNEQFF. DNA of the CDR3: TGTGCCAGCAGCCCCTCGGGGGAGGGGCTAGCATCCTACAATGAGCAGTTCTTC. The full variable domain, in which reference TRBV7-9 and TRBJ2-1 provide the parts outside the CDR3, is DTGVSQNPRHKITKRGQNVTFRCDPISEHNRLYWYRQTLGQGPEFLTYFQNEAQLEKSRLLSDRFSAERPKGSFSTLEIQRTEQGDSAMYLCASSPSGEGLASYNEQFFGPGTRLTVL.

The sample holds one count of this clone. The CDR3 DNA follows: TGTGCCAGCAGCTTAGAACTAGGGACCTACGAGCAGTACTTC. Amino acid sequence: CASSLELGTYEQYF. The chain uses TRBV7-2 and TRBJ2-7, with a weak D call TRBD2 (5 bases). Germline-derived CDR1 and CDR2 are SGHTA and FQGNSA. Trimming took 1 base from V and 2 from J, leaving 9 bases between them. The CDR3 length is 14 residues.

The gene calls are TRBV29-1 and TRBJ1-3; the D is unclear. The CDR3 loop spans 15 amino acids. The V gene's germline CDR1 is SQVTM and CDR2 ANQGSEA. The V and J ends lost 7 bases and 4 bases respectively, with 20 bases between them. The CDR3 loop reads CSAAYHLGNGNTIYF. The CDR3 DNA sequence: TGCAGCGCCGCATATCACTTGGGGAACGGAAACACCATATATTTT.

This rearrangement joins TRBV4-2 to TRBJ2-7; the match to TRBD1 covers 11 bases. Germline V gene data show CDR1 as LGHNA and CDR2 as YNFKEQ. The CDR3 consists of 17 residues. With 2 bases clipped from V and 0 bases from J, the junction kept 6 bases outside the gene matches. The CDR3 here is CASSQPSGTGGSYEQYF. In DNA, the CDR3 is TGTGCCAGCAGCCAACCTTCCGGGACAGGGGGCTCCTACGAGCAGTACTTC.

This chain connects TRBV5-1 to TRBJ1-1; TRBD1 might be the D (5 bases). V lost 0 bases and J 3 bases, leaving 12 bases between the germline ends. The germline gives CDR1 SGHRS, CDR2 YFSETQ. CDR3 length: 15 residues. The CDR3 is CASSLGGSADTEAFF. The CDR3, as DNA: TGCGCCAGCAGCTTGGGGGGGTCCGCGGACACTGAAGCTTTCTTT.

The V and J genes are TRBV15 and TRBJ2-7; D is tentatively TRBD1 or TRBD2 (6 bases each). There are 15 residues in the CDR3. Germline CDR1 is LNHNV and CDR2 is YYDKDF (reference sequence). V lost 5 bases, J lost 0 bases, and 14 bases lay in between. CDR3 in amino acids: CATSRGGSTSYEQYF. The CDR3 DNA is TGTGCCACCAGCCGAGGGGGGTCAACCTCCTACGAGCAGTACTTC.

The rearrangement links TRBV9 to TRBJ2-1, with D tentatively TRBD1 or TRBD2 (6 bases each). V lost 3 bases, J lost 1 base, and 11 bases lay in between. The CDR3 length is 15 residues. Germline CDR1 is SGDLS and CDR2 is YYNGEE. The CDR3 reads CASSETGRSYNEQFF. The CDR3 coding sequence is TGTGCCAGCAGCGAAACAGGGAGGTCCTACAATGAGCAGTTCTTC.

The V call is TRBV6-5, the J call TRBJ2-3; 9 bases are a match to TRBD2. The germline V gene encodes CDR1 MNHEY and CDR2 SVGAGI. CDR3 length: 16 amino acids. V gave up 2 bases and J gave up 8 bases; unmatched junction bases: 11. CDR3 sequence: CASSYGASGVLGTQYF. The CDR3 coding sequence is TGTGCCAGCAGTTACGGGGCTAGCGGGGTGCTTGGTACGCAGTATTTT.

This chain uses TRBV9 with TRBJ1-3, with 8 bases fitting TRBD1. Trimming at V came to 4 bases and at J to 0 bases, leaving 3 bases not matched to a gene. From germline, CDR1 is SGDLS and CDR2 YYNGEE. CDR3 length: 15 residues. Here the CDR3 DNA reads TGTGCCAGCAGCAAAACAGGGGGCTCTGGAAACACCATATATTTT. Protein sequence: CASSKTGGSGNTIYF.

The J gene is TRBJ2-2, the V gene TRBV9, with D possibly TRBD2 on 5 matching bases. The CDR3 spans 16 residues. The V gene lost 0 bases and the J gene lost 3 bases, with 12 bases spanning the gap. The germline CDR1 and CDR2 sequences are SGDLS and YYNGEE. The CDR3 loop reads CASSVAAEPHTGELFF. In DNA, the CDR3 is TGTGCCAGCAGCGTAGCAGCGGAGCCTCACACCGGGGAGCTGTTTTTT.

The V call is TRBV19, the J call TRBJ2-1; 8 nucleotides match TRBD2. The junction had 9 bases not matched to a gene; V was cut back by 5 bases and J by 0 bases. Germline loops: CDR1 LNHDA, CDR2 SQIVND (reference sequence). The CDR3 totals 17 residues. The CDR3 protein is CASSPSGRRSSYNEQFF. As DNA, the CDR3 is TGTGCCAGTAGTCCGAGCGGGAGACGAAGCTCCTACAATGAGCAGTTCTTC.

The chain carries TRBV29-1 and TRBJ1-1; 7 nucleotides agree with TRBD1. The ends lost 8 bases at V and 4 bases at J; junction bases unmatched: 7. The germline V gene encodes CDR1 SQVTM and CDR2 ANQGSEA. CDR3 length equals 12 residues. CDR3 DNA: TGCAGCTGTCTTAGGACAGGCACTGAAGCTTTCTTT. It yields the protein CSCLRTGTEAFF.

The chain employs TRBV28 and TRBJ2-1; 10 nucleotides agree with TRBD2. Germline CDR1 MDHEN, CDR2 SYDVKM. CDR3 size: 18 residues. Trimming at V came to 3 bases and at J to 1 base, leaving 9 bases not matched to a gene. CDR3 sequence reads: CASSFRLAGEYSYNEQFF. The DNA of the CDR3 is TGTGCCAGCAGTTTCAGGCTAGCGGGGGAATATTCCTACAATGAGCAGTTCTTC.

This chain connects TRBV6-1 to TRBJ1-1; D ambiguous. CDR3 length equals 15 residues. The V and J ends lost 3 bases and 1 base respectively, with 12 bases between them. Germline V gene lookup returns CDR1 MNHNS and CDR2 SASEGT. Here the CDR3 reads CASSEPLWTNTEAFF. In DNA, the CDR3 is TGTGCCAGCAGTGAGCCTTTATGGACGAACACTGAAGCTTTCTTT.

The CDR3 reads CASRAGSSYEQYF. The CDR3 DNA reads TGTGCCAGCAGAGCAGGGAGCTCCTACGAGCAGTACTTC. The chain recombines TRBV7-2 with TRBJ2-7; D is tentatively TRBD1 or TRBD2 (5 bases each). CDR3 size: 13 residues. With 6 bases removed from V and 0 bases from J, the gap between germline ends came to 9 bases. Germline CDR1 and CDR2: SGHTA and FQGNSA.

A word on this clone: Additional DNA sequences in this sample encode the identical CDR3. The chain recombines TRBV11-2 with TRBJ2-7; 10 bases fit TRBD2. The CDR3 spans 15 residues. V trimming: 1 base; J trimming: 2 bases; junction bases outside the gene matches: 2. CDR1 is SGHAT and CDR2 is FQNNGV in the germline V gene. CDR3 nucleotides: TGTGCCAGCAGCTTAGGACTAGCGGGTCCCTACGAGCAGTACTTC. Protein product: CASSLGLAGPYEQYF.

The CDR3 nucleotides read TGCAGCGTTGTGTCTGCGAGCTCCTACGAGCAGTACTTC. Protein sequence: CSVVSASSYEQYF. The chain employs TRBV29-1 and TRBJ2-7; D is uncertain. The CDR3 is 13 amino acids. Germline CDR1 reads SQVTM; CDR2 reads ANQGSEA. Trimming took 4 bases from V and 0 from J, leaving 10 bases between them.

This chain links TRBV28 with TRBJ1-5; D gene ambiguous. In germline, CDR1 is MDHEN, CDR2 SYDVKM. The CDR3 has 13 residues. V was pared by 6 bases and J by 1 base, with 7 bases between. CDR3 sequence reads: CASSWSSNQPQHF. Written as DNA, the CDR3 is TGTGCCAGCAGCTGGAGCAGCAATCAGCCCCAGCATTTT.

Note on this clone: Other DNA sequences in the same sample also yield this CDR3. The J gene is TRBJ2-3, the V gene TRBV7-2; D not resolved. V was cut by 5 bases and J by 2 bases, with 11 bases left in between. Looked up from germline, CDR1 is SGHTA and CDR2 is FQGNSA. This CDR3 is 14 amino acids long. CDR3 region: CASSLDRTTDTQYF. The CDR3 bases are TGTGCCAGCAGCCTCGACCGGACCACAGATACGCAGTATTTT. Full variable domain (remainder filled in from reference TRBV7-2 and TRBJ2-3): GAGVSQSPSNKVTEKGKDVELRCDPISGHTALYWYRQSLGQGLEFLIYFQGNSAPDKSGLPSDRFSAERTGGSVSTLTIQRTQQEDSAVYLCASSLDRTTDTQYFGPGTRLTVL.

The chain couples TRBV18 to TRBJ1-2, with D maybe TRBD1 (5 bases). V lost 0 bases, J lost 8 bases, and 13 bases lay in between. The CDR3 consists of 14 residues. Germline lookup yields CDR1 KGHSH and CDR2 LQKENI. CDR3 region: CASSPPSQAYGYTF. The DNA for the CDR3 is TGTGCCAGCTCACCACCGTCACAGGCTTACGGCTACACCTTC.

The chain links TRBV6-5 to TRBJ2-7; D not resolved. V lost 0 bases and J 5 bases, leaving 8 bases between the germline ends. Germline CDR1 reads MNHEY; CDR2 reads SVGAGI. The CDR3 sequence is 13 residues long. CDR3 nucleotides: TGTGCCAGCAGTTACTCGATCGAGGACGAGCAGTACTTC. This codes for CASSYSIEDEQYF.